This entry describes one T cell receptor beta chain. These data are taken from a study of blood T cell repertoires in COVID-19. Only in-frame clones appear in the TCRdb table, and some are missing; sequencing was by immunoSEQ multiplex PCR. This table has about 49,000 clones, approximately 70% appearing once. The CDR3 extends over 13 amino acids. Looked up from germline, CDR1 is LNHDA and CDR2 is SQIVND (reference sequence). V dropped 5 bases and J dropped 4; count of bases not matched to a gene: 4. The chain couples TRBV19 to TRBJ2-5; TRBD1 matches at 7 bases. The sequencing sample was made of peripheral blood. This TCR was sampled from an older woman with acute or convalescent COVID-19. CDR3 nucleotides: TGTGCCAGTAGTCTGAGACAGGGAGAGACCCAGTACTTC. This sequence encodes CASSLRQGETQYF.